The 26 T cell receptor beta chains below come from one sample, sequenced in a study of T cells in Graves' hyperthyroidism and ophthalmopathy. It was RNA transcripts that yielded the amplified TCR beta CDR3 regions. Carried out on the TCR CDR3, a first-round RT-PCR used the HTBI primer set. TCRdb called the multiplex PCR reads again in MiXCR, with one record for every CDR3 protein. In the table there are around 600,000 distinct CDR3 sequences, roughly 15% of which are singletons. Material: blood. The source of these receptors is a woman between 50 and 59 years old with Graves' ophthalmopathy.

V usage is TRBV28 and J usage is TRBJ1-4; 7 bases match TRBD1. V shed 5 bases, J shed 8 bases, and the junction held 11 bases outside the gene matches. Per the germline V gene, CDR1 is MDHEN and CDR2 is SYDVKM. The CDR3 is 15 residues long. The CDR3 region has the DNA TGTGCCAGCAGTCGACAGGGTGGGTATACCGAAAAACTGTTTTTT. Its protein is CASSRQGGYTEKLFF.

This clonotype was seen repeatedly, ten times or more. The chain employs TRBV29-1 and TRBJ1-1; D is perhaps TRBD1 (6 bases). V was pared by 4 bases and J by 1 base, with 13 bases between. There are 14 residues in the CDR3. Germline V CDR1 and CDR2: SQVTM, ANQGSEA. CDR3 bases: TGCAGCGTTGGGGGGCTTGCTCCGAACACTGAAGCTTTCTTT. Translating it yields CSVGGLAPNTEAFF.

This clonotype was counted a few times. The CDR3 sequence is CSARGLGQAGNTIYF. The CDR3 nucleotides are TGCAGTGCTAGAGGCCTCGGACAGGCTGGAAACACCATATATTTT. This chain connects TRBV20-1 to TRBJ1-3; 7 positions agree with TRBD1. In germline, CDR1 is DFQATT, CDR2 SNEGSKA (reference sequence). J lost 2 bases, V lost 1 base, and 5 bases had no gene match. The CDR3 runs 15 residues.

This clonotype was observed at least ten times. V is TRBV7-9 and J is TRBJ1-1, with 7 bases that match TRBD1. Germline CDR1 is SEHNR and CDR2 is FQNEAQ (reference sequence). This CDR3 is built from 16 residues. With 4 bases clipped from V and 1 base from J, the junction kept 9 bases outside the gene matches. The CDR3, as DNA: TGTGCCAGCAGCTCCCCTCCGGGACAGACGAACACTGAAGCTTTCTTT. Encoded protein: CASSSPPGQTNTEAFF. Full variable domain (rest looked up from reference TRBV7-9 and TRBJ1-1): DTGVSQNPRHKITKRGQNVTFRCDPISEHNRLYWYRQTLGQGPEFLTYFQNEAQLEKSRLLSDRFSAERPKGSFSTLEIQRTEQGDSAMYLCASSSPPGQTNTEAFFGQGTRLTVV.

This clonotype showed up many times. V usage is TRBV28 and J usage is TRBJ2-7, with a possible D match to TRBD2 (5 bases). Germline CDR1 MDHEN, CDR2 SYDVKM. The CDR3 covers 11 residues. V was cut by 6 bases and J by 5 bases, with 8 bases left in between. The chain's CDR3 is CASRRGHEQYF. CDR3 in DNA: TGTGCCAGCAGAAGAGGGCACGAGCAGTACTTC.

V is TRBV11-2 and J is TRBJ1-2, with 8 bases aligning to TRBD1. The CDR3 runs to 16 residues. Losses at the gene ends were 1 base for V and 7 bases for J; bases not matched to a gene: 11. Germline loops: CDR1 SGHAT, CDR2 FQNNGV. CDR3 bases: TGTGCCAGCAGCTTAGGGGGGACAGGTTTGAGTCGTGGCTACACCTTC. Translated, it gives CASSLGGTGLSRGYTF.

This clonotype was observed many times. The chain uses TRBV28 and TRBJ2-7, with D tentatively TRBD2 (6 bases). The germline gives CDR1 MDHEN, CDR2 SYDVKM. This CDR3 contains 16 residues. The V gene lost 4 bases and the J gene lost 4 bases, with 20 bases spanning the gap. CDR3 amino acids: CASSSRTNSQSYEQYF. The CDR3 DNA sequence: TGTGCCAGCAGTTCTCGGACTAATTCCCAAAGTTACGAGCAGTACTTC.

As for this clonotype: This could be a read error, since a much larger clone is one nucleotide away. The chain employs TRBV30 and TRBJ1-5, with 12 bases identical to TRBD1. Germline-derived CDR1 and CDR2 are GTSNPN and SVGIG (reference sequence). V shed 5 bases and J 6 bases; nucleotides not matched to a gene: 5. This CDR3 comprises 14 residues. CDR3 sequence: CAWSTGQGAQPQHF. The DNA for the CDR3 is TGTGCCTGGTCCACGGGACAGGGGGCTCAGCCCCAGCATTTT. The full variable domain, in which reference TRBV30 and TRBJ1-5 provide the parts outside the CDR3, is SQTIHQWPATLVQPVGSPLSLECTVEGTSNPNLYWYRQAAGRGLQLLFYSVGIGQISSEVPQNLSASRPQDRQFILSSKKLLLSDSGFYLCAWSTGQGAQPQHFGDGTRLSIL.

The rearrangement joins TRBV6-6 to TRBJ1-4; D perhaps matches TRBD1 (6 bases). V was shortened by 2 bases and J by 5 bases, with 15 bases between the two germline ends. The CDR3 is 16 residues long. Germline V gene sequence: CDR1 MNHNY, CDR2 SVGAGI (reference sequence). CDR3 protein: CASSYLPGQGNEKLFF. The CDR3 nucleotides read TGTGCCAGCAGTTACCTACCCGGCCAGGGGAATGAAAAACTGTTTTTT.

This clonotype was seen many times. This rearrangement joins TRBV30 to TRBJ1-1; 8 bases fit TRBD1. The CDR3 is 15 residues long. The junction had 9 bases not matched to a gene; V was cut back by 3 bases and J by 3 bases. From germline, CDR1 is GTSNPN and CDR2 SVGIG (reference sequence). Here the CDR3 DNA reads TGTGCCTGGAGAGTCAGGGGGCGATTTGACACTGAAGCTTTCTTT. Residues: CAWRVRGRFDTEAFF.

The table lists this clonotype with many counts. V usage is TRBV15 and J usage is TRBJ2-5; 9 nucleotides align to TRBD1. The CDR3 is made up of 17 amino acids. V shed 3 bases, J shed 2 bases, and the junction held 10 bases outside the gene matches. Germline CDR1 reads LNHNV; CDR2 reads YYDKDF (reference sequence). CDR3 coding DNA: TGTGCCACCAGCAGCGACTGGACAGGGGCGGTTCAAGAGACCCAGTACTTC. It translates to CATSSDWTGAVQETQYF.

This clonotype appeared many times. The chain has TRBV5-8 and TRBJ2-3, with a possible D match to TRBD2 (7 bases). The V gene lost 0 bases and the J gene lost 2 bases, with 10 bases spanning the gap. Germline values: CDR1 SGHTS, CDR2 YDEGEE. The CDR3 consists of 15 residues. CDR3 sequence: CASSLAGGATDTQYF. Written as DNA, the CDR3 is TGTGCCAGCAGCTTGGCTGGGGGGGCCACAGATACGCAGTATTTT.

This clonotype was seen only a few times. The CDR3 spells CASTPGLGDTDTQYF. Here the CDR3 DNA reads TGTGCCAGCACCCCGGGACTCGGGGACACAGATACGCAGTATTTT. The chain uses TRBV7-9 and TRBJ2-3; tentatively, D is TRBD2 (6 bases). Germline-derived CDR1 and CDR2 are SEHNR and FQNEAQ (reference sequence). This CDR3 is built from 15 residues. V was pared by 7 bases and J by 2 bases, with 16 bases between.

This clonotype came up a few times. The V call is TRBV4-3, the J call TRBJ2-7; tentatively, D is TRBD2 (6 bases). Per germline, CDR1 LGHNA and CDR2 YSLEER. This CDR3 spans 15 amino acids. Trimming shortened V by 0 bases and J by 3 bases, and 12 bases separated the two germline ends. CDR3 protein: CASSQDRQDYYEQYF. CDR3 nucleotide sequence: TGCGCCAGCAGCCAAGATCGGCAGGACTACTACGAGCAGTACTTC.

The table lists this clonotype with a few counts. The CDR3 DNA follows: TGTGCCACCAGTGCGTCTAGGACTAGCGGGAGCGAGGGGCAGTACTTC. It translates to CATSASRTSGSEGQYF. The chain carries TRBV24-1 and TRBJ2-7; 13 positions match TRBD2. Trimming at V came to 5 bases and at J to 9 bases, leaving 12 bases not matched to a gene. Germline V gene data show CDR1 as KGHDR and CDR2 as SFDVKD. This CDR3 has 16 amino acids.

The rearrangement uses TRBV28 and TRBJ1-4; 9 nucleotides agree with TRBD1. Per the germline V gene, CDR1 is MDHEN and CDR2 is SYDVKM. This CDR3 has 14 residues. J was trimmed by 9 bases and V by 5 bases; bases with no gene match: 7. CDR3 protein: CASSTGTGFQKLFF. CDR3 coding DNA: TGTGCCAGCAGTACTGGGACAGGGTTCCAAAAACTGTTTTTT.

This clonotype was observed a few times. J is TRBJ1-6 and V is TRBV15, with 8 bases that match TRBD1. The germline V gene encodes CDR1 LNHNV and CDR2 YYDKDF (reference sequence). With V trimmed by 2 bases and J by 9 bases, 6 bases remained unmatched. There are 15 residues in the CDR3. CDR3 in amino acids: CATSRLDRAGSPLHF. CDR3 in DNA: TGTGCCACCAGCAGACTGGACAGGGCTGGTTCACCCCTCCACTTT.

The chain is built from TRBV5-6 and TRBJ2-3, with 9 bases aligning to TRBD2. This CDR3 is built from 15 residues. CDR1 is SGHDT, CDR2 YYEEEE, per germline. Trimming at V came to 0 bases and at J to 8 bases, leaving 7 bases not matched to a gene. CDR3 amino acids: CASSLDSGSSGTQYF. In DNA form, the CDR3 reads TGTGCCAGCAGCTTGGATAGCGGGAGTTCAGGTACGCAGTATTTT.

This clonotype was seen more than once but under ten times. The chain is built from TRBV10-3 and TRBJ2-5; D is unresolved. V was trimmed by 6 bases and J by 0 bases, leaving 17 bases between them. The CDR3 runs to 16 residues. Looked up from germline, CDR1 is ENHRY and CDR2 is SYGVKD. This CDR3 is CAISPRLGIDQETQYF. CDR3 in DNA: TGTGCCATCAGCCCCCGCTTGGGAATCGACCAAGAGACCCAGTACTTC.

The V gene is TRBV5-1, the J gene TRBJ1-1, with D maybe TRBD1 (6 bases). This CDR3 contains 16 residues. Germline values: CDR1 SGHRS, CDR2 YFSETQ. Between the trimmed V and J ends, which lost 0 bases and 5 bases, there was a span of 17 bases. The CDR3 DNA is TGCGCCAGCAGCTTGGCCGTCGGGGGCTTAGGGACTGAAGCTTTCTTT. It encodes CASSLAVGGLGTEAFF.

The table lists this clonotype with many counts. The CDR3 region has the DNA TGTGCCAGCAGTTTGTGGGCTAGCGGGAACTACGAGCAGTACTTC. It is translated as CASSLWASGNYEQYF. The V call is TRBV27, the J call TRBJ2-7; 9 nucleotides align to TRBD2. The CDR3 loop spans 15 amino acids. Unmatched junction bases numbered 6, after V lost 3 bases and J lost 3 bases. Per germline, CDR1 MNHEY and CDR2 SMNVEV (reference sequence).

This clonotype was seen repeatedly, ten times or more. The V gene is TRBV20-1, the J gene TRBJ2-5, with D perhaps being TRBD1 or TRBD2 (5 bases each). Per the germline V gene, CDR1 is DFQATT and CDR2 is SNEGSKA (reference sequence). Trimming cost V 2 bases and J 2 bases, with 12 bases left between them. This CDR3 has 14 amino acids. The CDR3 loop reads CSARPGTKQETQYF. The CDR3 region has the DNA TGCAGTGCTAGACCCGGGACCAAACAAGAGACCCAGTACTTC.

This clonotype was counted many times. The V and J genes are TRBV12-3 or TRBV12-4 and TRBJ1-3, with D hard to call. Between the trimmed V and J ends, which lost 5 bases and 0 bases, there was a span of 11 bases. CDR3 size: 15 residues. The CDR3 spells CASSRRFNSGNTIYF. CDR3 in DNA: TGTGCCAGCAGTAGAAGATTTAACTCTGGAAACACCATATATTTT.

This clonotype has at least ten counts. The CDR3 sequence: CSVNGGKTYGYTF. As DNA, the CDR3 is TGCAGCGTCAATGGGGGAAAGACCTATGGCTACACCTTC. The chain combines TRBV29-1 with TRBJ1-2; TRBD1 is a possible D gene (5 bases). V lost 6 bases, J lost 4 bases, and 15 bases lay in between. Per the germline V gene, CDR1 is SQVTM and CDR2 is ANQGSEA. This CDR3 is built from 13 residues.

This clonotype was detected only a few times. This chain joins TRBV7-2 and TRBJ2-1; 10 positions match TRBD2. This CDR3 is 19 amino acids long. Germline values: CDR1 SGHTA, CDR2 FQGNSA. J gave up 6 bases and V 0 bases, and 14 bases lay outside the gene matches. This CDR3 is CASSLAQTTLAGVSNEQFF. CDR3 DNA: TGTGCCAGCAGCTTAGCCCAAACAACGCTAGCGGGAGTATCCAATGAGCAGTTCTTC.

This clonotype came up a few times. The V and J genes are TRBV28 and TRBJ1-5, with a weak D call TRBD1 (6 bases). This CDR3 is built from 14 residues. Trimming took 7 bases from V and 4 from J, leaving 14 bases between them. Germline assignment: CDR1 MDHEN and CDR2 SYDVKM. CDR3 loop: CASMDRRANQPQHF. DNA for the CDR3: TGTGCCAGCATGGACAGAAGAGCGAATCAGCCCCAGCATTTT.